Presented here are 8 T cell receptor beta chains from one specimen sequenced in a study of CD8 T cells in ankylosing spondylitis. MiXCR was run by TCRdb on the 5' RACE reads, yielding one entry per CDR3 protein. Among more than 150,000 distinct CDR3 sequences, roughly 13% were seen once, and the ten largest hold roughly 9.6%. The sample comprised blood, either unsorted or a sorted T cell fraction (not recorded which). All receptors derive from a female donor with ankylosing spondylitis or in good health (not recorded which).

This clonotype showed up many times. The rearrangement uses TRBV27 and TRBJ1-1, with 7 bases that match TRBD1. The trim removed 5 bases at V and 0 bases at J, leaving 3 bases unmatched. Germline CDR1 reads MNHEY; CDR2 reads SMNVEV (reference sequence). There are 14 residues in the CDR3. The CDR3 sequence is CASSGGGVNTEAFF. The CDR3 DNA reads TGTGCCAGCAGTGGAGGGGGCGTGAACACTGAAGCTTTCTTT.

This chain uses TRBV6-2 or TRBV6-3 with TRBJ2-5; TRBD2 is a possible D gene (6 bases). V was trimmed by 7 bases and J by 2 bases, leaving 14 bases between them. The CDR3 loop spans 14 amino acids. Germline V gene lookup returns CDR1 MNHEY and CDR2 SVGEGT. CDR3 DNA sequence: TGTGCCAGCAACAGATTAGCGGAGCAAGAGACCCAGTACTTC. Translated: CASNRLAEQETQYF.

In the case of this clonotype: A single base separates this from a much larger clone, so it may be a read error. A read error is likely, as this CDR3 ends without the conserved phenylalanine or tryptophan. The CDR3 DNA reads as TGCAGTGCTAGAGATTCGGGGCTAGTCGGGAGCGAGCAGTACCTC. Protein product: CSARDSGLVGSEQYL. This sequence joins TRBV20-1 and TRBJ2-7, with D possibly TRBD2 on 6 matching bases. This CDR3 contains 15 residues. The V and J ends lost 0 bases and 6 bases respectively, with 18 bases between them. Germline V gene sequence: CDR1 DFQATT, CDR2 SNEGSKA (reference sequence).

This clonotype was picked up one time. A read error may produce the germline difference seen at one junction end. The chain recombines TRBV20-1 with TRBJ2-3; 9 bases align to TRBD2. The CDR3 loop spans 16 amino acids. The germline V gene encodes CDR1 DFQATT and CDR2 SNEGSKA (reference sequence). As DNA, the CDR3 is TGCTGTGCTAGTGTTGCGGCGGGAGGGCTGGAAGATACGCAGTATTTT. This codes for CCASVAAGGLEDTQYF.

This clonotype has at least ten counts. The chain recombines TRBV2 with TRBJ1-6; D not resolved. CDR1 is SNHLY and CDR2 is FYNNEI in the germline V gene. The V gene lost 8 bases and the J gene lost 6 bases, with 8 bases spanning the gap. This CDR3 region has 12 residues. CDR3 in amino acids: CASRGVNSPLHF. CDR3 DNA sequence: TGTGCCAGCCGGGGTGTTAATTCACCCCTCCACTTT.

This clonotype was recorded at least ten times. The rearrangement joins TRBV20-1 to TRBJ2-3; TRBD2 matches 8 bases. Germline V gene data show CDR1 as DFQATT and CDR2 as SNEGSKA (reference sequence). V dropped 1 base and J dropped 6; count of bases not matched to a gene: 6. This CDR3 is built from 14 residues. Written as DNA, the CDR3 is TGCAGTGCTAGAGTCGACCGGGAGGGCGATACGCAGTATTTT. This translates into CSARVDREGDTQYF.

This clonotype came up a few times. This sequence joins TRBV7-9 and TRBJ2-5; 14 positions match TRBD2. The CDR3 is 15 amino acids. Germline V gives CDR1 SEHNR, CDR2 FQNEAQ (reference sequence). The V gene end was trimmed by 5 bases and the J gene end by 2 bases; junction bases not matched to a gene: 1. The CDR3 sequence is CASSGTSGGQETQYF. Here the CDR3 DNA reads TGTGCCAGCAGCGGGACTAGCGGGGGACAAGAGACCCAGTACTTC.

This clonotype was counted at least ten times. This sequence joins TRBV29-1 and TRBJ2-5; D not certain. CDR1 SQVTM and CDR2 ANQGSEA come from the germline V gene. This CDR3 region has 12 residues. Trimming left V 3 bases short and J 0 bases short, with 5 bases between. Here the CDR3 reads CSVETHQETQYF. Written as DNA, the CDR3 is TGCAGCGTTGAGACACACCAAGAGACCCAGTACTTC.